The entry that follows covers one T cell receptor (beta chain) sequence. The source of the sample is a study of blood T cell repertoires in COVID-19. In the study's own analysis: From reference gene primer amplification, estimates of nucleated cell counts were derived. Only in-frame clones appear in the TCRdb table, and some are missing; sequencing was by immunoSEQ multiplex PCR. V and J calls and clone size are those listed in that table; D and trimming were worked out from the DNA. The top ten clones hold around 9% of a sample with some 31,000 clones, almost 85% of them seen once. Germline V gene sequence: CDR1 KGHSH, CDR2 LQKENI. CDR3 length equals 17 residues. J gave up 10 bases and V 3 bases, and 12 bases lay outside the gene matches.

This receptor was taken from a man older than 75 with active COVID-19. The sequenced sample consisted of peripheral blood. The rearrangement links TRBV18 to TRBJ1-6; 10 bases align to TRBD1. The CDR3 protein is CASSPGTGVGSGSPLHF. CDR3 coding DNA: TGTGCCAGCTCACCGGGGACAGGGGTTGGGAGTGGATCACCCCTCCACTTT.